These T cell receptor beta chains were read from a single sample in a study of cytomegalovirus exposure and HLA in healthy donors. Assay used: immunoSEQ multiplex PCR; TCRdb lists only in-frame clones, some missing. The sample carries 150,000 to 200,000 clones, around nine tenths recorded once. The sequenced sample consisted of PBMCs. The receptor source for this set is a man between 18 and 35 years old in good health and CMV-seropositive. Both conserved end residues are part of each CDR3. A D gene is named only where the DNA matches it firmly. Expanded clones get a size class; other rows say once, few or many, or leave the size out.

clone size: NA; J gene: TRBJ2-7; CDR3 length: 14; D gene: NA; V gene: TRBV18; CDR3 protein: CASSPGGQILLQYF; CDR3 DNA: TGTGCCAGCTCACCAGGGGGACAAATCCTCTTGCAGTACTTC
clone size: NA; J gene: TRBJ1-1; CDR3 length: 13; D gene: NA; V gene: TRBV5-1; CDR3 protein: CASSSGTYTEAFF; CDR3 DNA: TGCGCCAGCAGCTCTGGGACTTACACTGAAGCTTTCTTT
clone size: few; J gene: TRBJ1-5; CDR3 length: 13; D gene: NA; V gene: TRBV7-3; CDR3 protein: CASSPGDNQPQHF; CDR3 DNA: TGTGCCAGCAGCCCGGGAGACAATCAGCCCCAGCATTTT
clone size: NA; J gene: TRBJ2-1; CDR3 length: 13; D gene: TRBD2; V gene: TRBV4-3; CDR3 protein: CASSQDAGTITFF; CDR3 DNA: TGCGCCAGCAGCCAAGACGCCGGGACTATTACGTTCTTC
clone size: NA; J gene: TRBJ2-1; CDR3 length: 12; D gene: NA; V gene: TRBV10-3; CDR3 protein: CAITREEGEQFF; CDR3 DNA: TGTGCCATCACTCGCGAAGAGGGTGAGCAGTTCTTC
clone size: NA; J gene: TRBJ2-5; CDR3 length: 10; D gene: NA; V gene: TRBV20-1; CDR3 protein: CSAPKETQYF; CDR3 DNA: TGCAGTGCGCCTAAAGAGACCCAGTACTTC
clone size: NA; J gene: TRBJ1-4; CDR3 length: 15; D gene: NA; V gene: TRBV5-5; CDR3 protein: CASSLGLRVNEKLFF; CDR3 DNA: TGTGCCAGCAGCTTGGGCCTGAGGGTTAATGAAAAACTGTTTTTT
clone size: NA; J gene: TRBJ1-2; CDR3 length: 15; D gene: TRBD1; V gene: TRBV2; CDR3 protein: CASSSPRTGGGGYTF; CDR3 DNA: TGTGCCAGCAGCTCACCTCGGACAGGGGGAGGGGGCTACACCTTC
clone size: NA; J gene: TRBJ2-3; CDR3 length: 14; D gene: NA; V gene: TRBV5-5; CDR3 protein: CASSLGGESDTQYF; CDR3 DNA: TGTGCCAGCAGCTTGGGTGGGGAGTCAGATACGCAGTATTTT
clone size: few; J gene: TRBJ2-7; CDR3 length: 14; D gene: NA; V gene: TRBV7-2; CDR3 protein: CASSSTAGGDEQYF; CDR3 DNA: TGTGCCAGCAGCTCTACCGCTGGGGGCGACGAGCAGTACTTC
clone size: NA; J gene: TRBJ1-3; CDR3 length: 15; D gene: TRBD1; V gene: TRBV18; CDR3 protein: CASSPQGASGNTIYF; CDR3 DNA: TGTGCCAGCTCACCACAGGGGGCTTCTGGAAACACCATATATTTT
clone size: NA; J gene: TRBJ2-5; CDR3 length: 15; D gene: TRBD2; V gene: TRBV28; CDR3 protein: CASSLGAGGPETQYF; CDR3 DNA: TGTGCCAGCAGTTTAGGGGCGGGAGGGCCGGAGACCCAGTACTTC
clone size: NA; J gene: TRBJ2-7; CDR3 length: 11; D gene: NA; V gene: TRBV6-6; CDR3 protein: CASSEAYEQYF; CDR3 DNA: TGTGCCAGCAGTGAGGCCTACGAGCAGTACTTC
clone size: NA; J gene: TRBJ2-4; CDR3 length: 12; D gene: TRBD1; V gene: TRBV28; CDR3 protein: CASSEGANIQYF; CDR3 DNA: TGTGCCAGCAGCGAGGGGGCGAACATTCAGTACTTC
clone size: NA; J gene: TRBJ1-3; CDR3 length: 15; D gene: NA; V gene: TRBV27; CDR3 protein: CASSAFWSSGNTIYF; CDR3 DNA: TGTGCCAGCAGTGCGTTCTGGAGCTCTGGAAACACCATATATTTT
clone size: few; J gene: TRBJ2-7; CDR3 length: 16; D gene: TRBD1; V gene: TRBV11-2; CDR3 protein: CASSLDLRGLSYEQYF; CDR3 DNA: TGTGCCAGCAGCTTAGATCTCAGGGGGTTGAGCTACGAGCAGTACTTC
clone size: NA; J gene: TRBJ2-1; CDR3 length: 16; D gene: TRBD2; V gene: TRBV5-1; CDR3 protein: CASNPAGTSIGNEQFF; CDR3 DNA: TGCGCCAGCAACCCCGCCGGGACTAGCATAGGGAATGAGCAGTTCTTC
clone size: NA; J gene: TRBJ2-3; CDR3 length: 13; D gene: NA; V gene: TRBV7-8; CDR3 protein: CASSFLGADTQYF; CDR3 DNA: TGTGCCAGCAGCTTTTTAGGGGCAGATACGCAGTATTTT
clone size: NA; J gene: TRBJ2-5; CDR3 length: 15; D gene: TRBD1; V gene: TRBV27; CDR3 protein: CASSWTGGGGETQYF; CDR3 DNA: TGTGCCAGCAGCTGGACAGGGGGAGGGGGAGAGACCCAGTACTTC
clone size: NA; J gene: TRBJ2-1; CDR3 length: 14; D gene: TRBD2; V gene: TRBV6-1; CDR3 protein: CASTGLAGLNEQFF; CDR3 DNA: TGTGCCAGCACCGGACTAGCGGGATTAAATGAGCAGTTCTTC
clone size: NA; J gene: TRBJ2-1; CDR3 length: 17; D gene: NA; V gene: TRBV5-6; CDR3 protein: CASSLVLGSDRYNEQFF; CDR3 DNA: TGTGCCAGCAGCTTGGTTCTCGGGAGTGATCGCTACAATGAGCAGTTCTTC
clone size: NA; J gene: TRBJ2-1; CDR3 length: 15; D gene: TRBD2; V gene: TRBV7-3; CDR3 protein: CASGLAGGAYNEQFF; CDR3 DNA: TGTGCCAGCGGGTTAGCGGGGGGGGCGTACAATGAGCAGTTCTTC
clone size: few; J gene: TRBJ1-1; CDR3 length: 14; D gene: TRBD1; V gene: TRBV6-5; CDR3 protein: CASSRQGRDTEAFF; CDR3 DNA: TGTGCCAGCAGTAGACAGGGTCGGGACACTGAAGCTTTCTTT
clone size: NA; J gene: TRBJ2-7; CDR3 length: 17; D gene: NA; V gene: TRBV9; CDR3 protein: CASSANSGTPRPYEQYF; CDR3 DNA: TGTGCCAGCAGCGCCAATAGCGGCACCCCTAGGCCCTACGAGCAGTACTTC
clone size: NA; J gene: TRBJ2-7; CDR3 length: 14; D gene: TRBD1; V gene: TRBV18; CDR3 protein: CASSPDRGYGEQYF; CDR3 DNA: TGTGCCAGCTCACCAGACAGGGGGTACGGCGAGCAGTACTTC
clone size: few; J gene: TRBJ1-5; CDR3 length: 13; D gene: NA; V gene: TRBV6-5; CDR3 protein: CASRKGRGSPQHF; CDR3 DNA: TGTGCCAGCAGGAAGGGAAGGGGATCGCCCCAGCATTTT
clone size: NA; J gene: TRBJ1-1; CDR3 length: 14; D gene: NA; V gene: TRBV5-4; CDR3 protein: CASSLDRANTEAFF; CDR3 DNA: TGTGCCAGCAGCTTGGACAGGGCGAACACTGAAGCTTTCTTT
clone size: NA; J gene: TRBJ2-5; CDR3 length: 13; D gene: NA; V gene: TRBV10-2; CDR3 protein: CASSGQGRETQYF; CDR3 DNA: TGCGCCAGCAGTGGTCAGGGGCGGGAGACCCAGTACTTC
clone size: few; J gene: TRBJ2-7; CDR3 length: 12; D gene: TRBD1; V gene: TRBV18; CDR3 protein: CASSPDRYEQYF; CDR3 DNA: TGTGCCAGCTCACCGGACAGGTACGAGCAGTACTTC
clone size: NA; J gene: TRBJ1-1; CDR3 length: 11; D gene: NA; V gene: TRBV5-1; CDR3 protein: CASSLGTEAFF; CDR3 DNA: TGCGCCAGCAGCCTCGGGACTGAAGCTTTCTTT
clone size: NA; J gene: TRBJ2-3; CDR3 length: 16; D gene: TRBD2; V gene: TRBV9; CDR3 protein: CASTPTGGAGPDTQYF; CDR3 DNA: TGTGCCAGCACCCCCACGGGGGGAGCTGGGCCAGATACGCAGTATTTT
clone size: NA; J gene: TRBJ1-2; CDR3 length: 14; D gene: NA; V gene: TRBV13; CDR3 protein: CASSLGHFNYGYTF; CDR3 DNA: TGTGCCAGCAGCTTAGGCCACTTCAACTATGGCTACACCTTC
clone size: NA; J gene: TRBJ2-2; CDR3 length: 18; D gene: TRBD2; V gene: TRBV2; CDR3 protein: CASSEGLAGALKTGELFF; CDR3 DNA: TGTGCCAGCAGTGAAGGACTAGCGGGGGCCCTAAAGACCGGGGAGCTGTTTTTT
clone size: NA; J gene: TRBJ2-7; CDR3 length: 13; D gene: NA; V gene: TRBV29-1; CDR3 protein: CSVGKEGRYEQYF; CDR3 DNA: TGCAGCGTTGGAAAGGAGGGTCGCTACGAGCAGTACTTC
clone size: once; J gene: TRBJ1-6; CDR3 length: 15; D gene: TRBD1; V gene: TRBV5-1; CDR3 protein: CASSSTTGVRSPLHF; CDR3 DNA: TGCGCCAGCAGCTCCACGACAGGGGTTCGTTCACCCCTCCACTTT
clone size: once; J gene: TRBJ2-7; CDR3 length: 14; D gene: TRBD1; V gene: TRBV5-6; CDR3 protein: CASSLGTGSNEQYF; CDR3 DNA: TGTGCCAGCAGCTTGGGGACAGGGTCCAACGAGCAGTACTTC
clone size: NA; J gene: TRBJ2-5; CDR3 length: 13; D gene: NA; V gene: TRBV13; CDR3 protein: CASRIGGQETQYF; CDR3 DNA: TGTGCCAGCAGGATTGGCGGTCAAGAGACCCAGTACTTC
clone size: NA; J gene: TRBJ2-1; CDR3 length: 14; D gene: NA; V gene: TRBV6-1; CDR3 protein: CASLYTMQMNEQFF; CDR3 DNA: TGTGCCAGCTTGTACACTATGCAGATGAATGAGCAGTTCTTC
clone size: NA; J gene: TRBJ1-2; CDR3 length: 13; D gene: NA; V gene: TRBV2; CDR3 protein: CASSDQGFYGYTF; CDR3 DNA: TGTGCCAGCAGTGACCAGGGTTTCTATGGCTACACCTTC
clone size: NA; J gene: TRBJ2-1; CDR3 length: 17; D gene: NA; V gene: TRBV4-1; CDR3 protein: CASSLLQTGFSYNEQFF; CDR3 DNA: TGCGCCAGCAGCCTACTCCAGACAGGCTTCTCCTACAATGAGCAGTTCTTC
clone size: NA; J gene: TRBJ1-2; CDR3 length: 16; D gene: NA; V gene: TRBV4-3; CDR3 protein: CASSQDLSGLNYGYTF; CDR3 DNA: TGCGCCAGCAGCCAAGATCTCTCAGGTTTGAACTATGGCTACACCTTC
clone size: few; J gene: TRBJ1-4; CDR3 length: 11; D gene: NA; V gene: TRBV30; CDR3 protein: CAWGSYEKLFF; CDR3 DNA: TGTGCCTGGGGCTCATATGAAAAACTGTTTTTT